Presented here are 31 T cell receptor beta chains from one specimen sequenced in a study of beta chain features in type 1 diabetes. Every bit of the isolated RNA underwent reverse transcription, so sequencing read expressed TCRB transcripts. Generated by immunoSEQ multiplex PCR, the TCRdb table keeps only in-frame clones and is missing some. The sample carries a few hundred thousand clones, 14% recorded once. Sequencing used central memory CD4+ T cells from blood. The receptors were gathered from a man aged 25 to 40 in good health.

This clone occurred once. The chain carries TRBV11-3 and TRBJ1-1, with 9 bases identical to TRBD1. Germline V gene data show CDR1 as SGHNT and CDR2 as YENEEA. There are 12 residues in the CDR3. With V trimmed by 3 bases and J by 9 bases, 2 bases remained unmatched. CDR3 nucleotides: TGTGCCAGCAGCTTGGGGACAGGGAAAGCTTTCTTT. Encoded protein: CASSLGTGKAFF.

The chain couples TRBV7-7 to TRBJ2-3; D is unresolved. The V end was cut by 5 bases, the J end by 0 bases, with 6 bases between. Germline lookup yields CDR1 SSHAT and CDR2 FNYEAQ (reference sequence). This CDR3 is 13 amino acids long. The CDR3 sequence: CASSRVSTDTQYF. In DNA, the CDR3 is TGTGCCAGCAGCCGCGTAAGCACAGATACGCAGTATTTT.

This rearrangement joins TRBV2 to TRBJ1-5; 7 bases agree with TRBD1. The germline V gene encodes CDR1 SNHLY and CDR2 FYNNEI. The CDR3 runs to 16 residues. V trimming: 4 bases; J trimming: 2 bases; junction bases outside the gene matches: 8. The CDR3 region is CASSAPGGRGNQPQHF. CDR3 DNA: TGTGCCAGCAGTGCACCAGGGGGTCGGGGCAATCAGCCCCAGCATTTT.

V usage is TRBV15 and J usage is TRBJ2-1; D not resolved. V lost 0 bases and J 6 bases, leaving 9 bases between the germline ends. The CDR3 consists of 14 residues. Germline values: CDR1 LNHNV, CDR2 YYDKDF (reference sequence). In nucleotides, the CDR3 is TGTGCCACCAGCAGAGATAAGCTTCTCAATGAGCAGTTCTTC. This translates into CATSRDKLLNEQFF.

The chain employs TRBV6-4 and TRBJ1-1; D gene ambiguous. Germline loops: CDR1 MRHNA, CDR2 SNTAGT. CDR3 size: 12 residues. V was cut by 8 bases and J by 1 base, with 8 bases left in between. The CDR3 protein is CASQPPNTEAFF. The CDR3, as DNA: TGTGCCAGCCAACCGCCGAACACTGAAGCTTTCTTT.

This clone has a handful of counts. V usage is TRBV5-4 and J usage is TRBJ2-6, with TRBD1 matching 7 bases. This CDR3 has 13 residues. The germline gives CDR1 SGHNT, CDR2 YYREEE (reference sequence). Germline trimming cut 0 bases from V and 12 bases from J; bases unmatched to any gene: 3. CDR3 region: CASSLVGGGVLTF. CDR3 bases: TGTGCCAGCAGCTTGGTAGGGGGCGGCGTCCTGACTTTC.

The rearrangement uses TRBV5-1 and TRBJ1-1; D ambiguous. V was cut by 4 bases and J by 1 base, with 8 bases left in between. The germline CDR1 and CDR2 sequences are SGHRS and YFSETQ. The CDR3 totals 13 residues. The CDR3 sequence: CASSPHENTEAFF. CDR3 bases: TGCGCCAGCAGCCCCCATGAGAACACTGAAGCTTTCTTT.

The table lists this clone with a few counts. The V gene is TRBV2, the J gene TRBJ1-1; TRBD1 aligns across 8 bases. Per germline, CDR1 SNHLY and CDR2 FYNNEI. This CDR3 spans 14 amino acids. V gave up 8 bases and J gave up 3 bases; unmatched junction bases: 8. CDR3 sequence reads: CASRPQGVDTEAFF. The CDR3 DNA is TGTGCCAGCCGGCCACAGGGGGTTGACACTGAAGCTTTCTTT.

This clone was detected only a few times. This chain links TRBV6-1 with TRBJ1-1, with 7 bases lining up with TRBD1. The CDR3 contains 15 residues. CDR1 is MNHNS and CDR2 is SASEGT in the germline V gene. With V trimmed by 7 bases and J by 2 bases, 10 bases remained unmatched. CDR3 sequence reads: CASTKGASSNTEAFF. Written as DNA, the CDR3 is TGTGCCAGCACCAAGGGGGCCTCTTCAAACACTGAAGCTTTCTTT.

This clone was counted only a few times. The chain joins TRBV30 to TRBJ1-2, with TRBD1 as a possible D gene (5 bases). V lost 4 bases, J lost 3 bases, and 18 bases lay in between. Germline values: CDR1 GTSNPN, CDR2 SVGIG (reference sequence). The length of the CDR3 is 15 residues. CDR3 protein: CAWTPRQPLDYGYTF. The CDR3 DNA follows: TGTGCCTGGACACCGCGACAGCCCCTGGACTATGGCTACACCTTC.

The chain uses TRBV1 and TRBJ1-2. TRBV1 is given as a pseudogene. CDR3 length: 14 residues. CDR3 sequence reads: CASSQAATDYGYTF. CDR3 bases: TGCGCCAGCAGCCAAGCGGCGACGGACTATGGCTACACCTTC.

The sample holds a few counts of this clone. This rearrangement joins TRBV6-1 to TRBJ2-2, with D hard to call. Per germline, CDR1 MNHNS and CDR2 SASEGT. This CDR3 region has 14 residues. V dropped 6 bases and J dropped 4 bases, with 12 bases sitting between them. The CDR3 spells CASRRVLITGELFF. In nucleotides, the CDR3 is TGTGCCAGCAGAAGGGTACTTATCACCGGGGAGCTGTTTTTT.

This clone was seen many times. Other DNA sequences in this sample translate to the same CDR3. The chain is built from TRBV10-3 and TRBJ2-5; 12 nucleotides agree with TRBD2. Trimming took 4 bases from V and 3 from J; bases not matched to a gene: 0. The CDR3 extends over 14 amino acids. Germline CDR1 ENHRY, CDR2 SYGVKD. Here the CDR3 reads CAISASGGEETQYF. CDR3 nucleotides: TGTGCCATCAGTGCTAGCGGGGGGGAAGAGACCCAGTACTTC.

This clone was seen at least ten times. The chain uses TRBV5-1 and TRBJ1-1; tentative D call: TRBD1 (5 bases). V lost 4 bases, J lost 1 base, and 11 bases lay in between. The CDR3 loop spans 14 amino acids. CDR1 SGHRS and CDR2 YFSETQ come from the germline V gene. The CDR3 is CASSVVGGNTEAFF. For the CDR3, the DNA is TGCGCCAGCAGCGTTGTGGGGGGGAACACTGAAGCTTTCTTT.

This clone was seen a handful of times. V is TRBV4-3 and J is TRBJ2-7, with 7 positions matching TRBD2. Germline V gene lookup returns CDR1 LGHNA and CDR2 YSLEER. The CDR3 is 16 amino acids. The V segment lost 2 bases and the J segment 1 base; nucleotides outside the gene matches: 8. The CDR3, as DNA: TGCGCCAGCAGCCAATCGGCGACTAGCTTGTCCTACGAGCAGTACTTC. Its translation: CASSQSATSLSYEQYF.

This clone was observed a few times. The chain links TRBV9 to TRBJ2-3, with D hard to call. The germline V gene has CDR1 SGDLS and CDR2 YYNGEE. This CDR3 region has 13 residues. The V end lost 0 bases, the J end lost 6 bases, and 8 bases lay between the germline ends. The DNA for the CDR3 is TGTGCCAGCAGCGTAGTTTTCTCGGATACGCAGTATTTT. This codes for CASSVVFSDTQYF.

V usage is TRBV29-1 and J usage is TRBJ2-1; possibly TRBD1 or TRBD2 for D (5 bases each). Germline V gives CDR1 SQVTM, CDR2 ANQGSEA. The CDR3 consists of 12 residues. V gave up 7 bases and J gave up 6 bases, with 13 bases separating them. In DNA, the CDR3 is TGCAGCGCACGGGGCCTGGGCAATGAGCAGTTCTTC. This codes for CSARGLGNEQFF.

This clone was observed many times. V is TRBV9 and J is TRBJ2-4; D remains unclear. Germline CDR1 is SGDLS and CDR2 is YYNGEE. This CDR3 is 13 amino acids long. The germline V and J ends were trimmed by 3 bases and 10 bases, with 14 bases remaining between them. The CDR3 region has the DNA TGTGCCAGCAGCGAGGGATCTACTCGGATTCAGTACTTC. Translated: CASSEGSTRIQYF.

This clone has at least ten counts. The rearrangement joins TRBV4-3 to TRBJ2-6; TRBD2 aligns across 7 bases. This CDR3 is built from 17 residues. The germline V gene has CDR1 LGHNA and CDR2 YSLEER. J gave up 1 base and V 3 bases, and 6 bases lay outside the gene matches. The chain's CDR3 is CASSQGLPGSGANVLTF. The CDR3 bases are TGCGCCAGCAGCCAGGGACTACCGGGGTCTGGGGCCAACGTCCTGACTTTC.

The chain links TRBV5-6 to TRBJ2-1; no clear D gene. This CDR3 contains 14 residues. The germline gives CDR1 SGHDT, CDR2 YYEEEE. V dropped 3 bases and J dropped 7 bases, with 14 bases sitting between them. CDR3 residues: CASSSGPDRNEQFF. The CDR3 DNA reads TGTGCCAGCAGCTCCGGGCCTGACCGGAATGAGCAGTTCTTC. Variable domain in full (rest from reference TRBV5-6 and TRBJ2-1): DAGVTQSPTHLIKTRGQQVTLRCSPKSGHDTVSWYQQALGQGPQFIFQYYEEEERQRGNFPDRFSGHQFPNYSSELNVNALLLGDSALYLCASSSGPDRNEQFFGPGTRLTVL.

The rearrangement joins TRBV20-1 to TRBJ1-2, with D unresolved. The CDR3 runs to 11 residues. Per germline, CDR1 DFQATT and CDR2 SNEGSKA (reference sequence). V lost 6 bases and J lost 1, with 6 bases in between. CDR3 DNA: TGCAGTGCCACGATTAACTATGGCTACACCTTC. Amino acid sequence: CSATINYGYTF.

This clone was counted only a few times. This rearrangement joins TRBV4-1 to TRBJ2-3; no firm D call. This CDR3 region has 16 residues. With 4 bases removed from V and 6 bases from J, the gap between germline ends came to 20 bases. Germline CDR1 is MGHRA and CDR2 is YSYEKL. CDR3 nucleotide sequence: TGCGCCAGCAGCCGGCAGGCCCTGCCCCGGTCGGATACGCAGTATTTT. Protein product: CASSRQALPRSDTQYF.

V gene TRBV5-6 combines with J gene TRBJ2-6; D possibly corresponds to TRBD1 (6 bases). The germline V gene encodes CDR1 SGHDT and CDR2 YYEEEE. V dropped 4 bases and J dropped 0 bases, with 8 bases sitting between them. This CDR3 is built from 15 residues. Here the CDR3 reads CASSARGSGANVLTF. CDR3 sequence (DNA): TGTGCCAGCAGCGCCAGGGGCTCTGGGGCCAACGTCCTGACTTTC.

This clone was seen many times. At the DNA level, this CDR3 is encoded by other sequences in the same sample as well. The genes are TRBV7-9 and TRBJ1-6, with D possibly being TRBD1 (6 bases). The CDR3 extends over 13 amino acids. Per the germline V gene, CDR1 is SEHNR and CDR2 is FQNEAQ (reference sequence). The germline V and J ends were trimmed by 2 bases and 7 bases, with 6 bases remaining between them. Here the CDR3 reads CASSLTGNSPLHF. DNA for the CDR3: TGTGCCAGCAGCTTAACAGGGAATTCACCCCTCCACTTT.

The chain carries TRBV27 and TRBJ2-7, with TRBD1 matching over 8 bases. Germline trimming cut 9 bases from V and 4 bases from J; bases unmatched to any gene: 5. The germline gives CDR1 MNHEY, CDR2 SMNVEV (reference sequence). The CDR3 sequence is 12 residues long. In nucleotides, the CDR3 is TGTGCCAGGCCAGGGGGCCCTTACGAGCAGTACTTC. Its translation: CARPGGPYEQYF.

This clone has only a few counts. The rearrangement links TRBV11-2 to TRBJ1-3; D unresolved. Germline CDR1 SGHAT, CDR2 FQNNGV. CDR3 length: 14 residues. V dropped 5 bases and J dropped 0 bases, with 8 bases sitting between them. CDR3 coding DNA: TGTGCCAGCAGCCCTGCGGTCTCTGGAAACACCATATATTTT. This encodes CASSPAVSGNTIYF.

The chain links TRBV12-5 to TRBJ2-2; D is undetermined. The CDR3 consists of 12 residues. V lost 3 bases to trimming and J lost 4 bases, with 3 bases between them. Germline loops: CDR1 LGHNT, CDR2 FRNRAP. The CDR3 sequence: CASGFLTGELFF. CDR3 coding DNA: TGTGCTAGTGGTTTTCTCACCGGGGAGCTGTTTTTT.

This clone has just a few counts. V is TRBV5-6 and J is TRBJ2-5; tentatively, D is TRBD1 (6 bases). V was pared by 0 bases and J by 3 bases, with 9 bases between. The germline CDR1 and CDR2 sequences are SGHDT and YYEEEE. The CDR3 is made up of 14 amino acids. CDR3 sequence: CASSLVSGEETQYF. In DNA form, the CDR3 reads TGTGCCAGCAGCTTGGTATCAGGGGAAGAGACCCAGTACTTC. The variable domain in full, with the rest retrieved from reference TRBV5-6 and TRBJ2-5, is DAGVTQSPTHLIKTRGQQVTLRCSPKSGHDTVSWYQQALGQGPQFIFQYYEEEERQRGNFPDRFSGHQFPNYSSELNVNALLLGDSALYLCASSLVSGEETQYFGPGTRLLVL.

CDR3: CASSADRNRETQYF. CDR3 nucleotides: TGTGCCAGCAGCGCCGACAGGAATAGAGAGACCCAGTACTTC. The gene calls are TRBV5-8 and TRBJ2-5; D is perhaps TRBD1 (6 bases). V shed 4 bases and J shed 4 bases, with 14 bases lying between them. The CDR3 length is 14 residues. Looked up from germline, CDR1 is SGHTS and CDR2 is YDEGEE. The full variable domain, its missing parts supplied by reference TRBV5-8 and TRBJ2-5, is EAGVTQSPTHLIKTRGQQATLRCSPISGHTSVYWYQQALGLGLQFLLWYDEGEERNRGNFPPRFSGRQFPNYSSELNVNALELEDSALYLCASSADRNRETQYFGPGTRLLVL.

This clone has just a few counts. The V and J genes are TRBV7-2 and TRBJ2-7; D might be TRBD1 or TRBD2, each matching 5 bases. The V gene's germline CDR1 is SGHTA and CDR2 FQGNSA. Trimming shortened V by 1 base and J by 1 base, and 14 bases separated the two germline ends. This CDR3 is 16 amino acids long. CDR3 nucleotides: TGTGCCAGCAGCTTAGAGGGGACCCACCCTTCCTACGAGCAGTACTTC. Translated, it gives CASSLEGTHPSYEQYF.

This clone was found a few times. The rearrangement joins TRBV29-1 to TRBJ2-1; TRBD2 agrees at 10 bases. The CDR3 extends over 14 amino acids. Germline CDR1 SQVTM, CDR2 ANQGSEA. J gave up 6 bases and V 7 bases, and 9 bases lay outside the gene matches. In nucleotides, the CDR3 is TGCAGCGACCGAAGCGGGGGGGCCGTCAATGAGCAGTTCTTC. This sequence encodes CSDRSGGAVNEQFF.